This T cell receptor (beta chain) emerged from a study of blood T cell repertoires in COVID-19. The overall study: Sites across the United States, Italy and Spain contributed samples from acute and convalescent COVID-19. Nucleic acid was either cDNA or gDNA, and it came from T cells, B-cell-depleted T cells, or PBMCs.

This CDR3 spans 13 amino acids. Trimming took off 5 bases at V and 4 bases at J, with 9 bases between the two ends. Germline-derived CDR1 and CDR2 are MNHEY and SVGAGI. Comments on this clone: Other DNA sequences from this sample encode an identical CDR3 as well.

As handled by the study authors: Researchers report that nucleated cell counts were estimated from reference gene primer amplification. Assay used: immunoSEQ multiplex PCR; TCRdb lists only in-frame clones, some missing. The DNA was the basis for D and trimming; V, J and clone size are from that table. Of some 71,000 clones in the sample, 75% to 95% were seen once. The sample comprised peripheral blood. This sequence joins TRBV6-5 and TRBJ1-5; a possible D gene is TRBD1 (6 bases). This receptor was taken from a woman between 18 and 30 years old with acute or convalescent COVID-19. CDR3 sequence: CASSPTGNQPQHF. The DNA of the CDR3 is TGTGCCAGCAGTCCAACAGGGAATCAGCCCCAGCATTTT.